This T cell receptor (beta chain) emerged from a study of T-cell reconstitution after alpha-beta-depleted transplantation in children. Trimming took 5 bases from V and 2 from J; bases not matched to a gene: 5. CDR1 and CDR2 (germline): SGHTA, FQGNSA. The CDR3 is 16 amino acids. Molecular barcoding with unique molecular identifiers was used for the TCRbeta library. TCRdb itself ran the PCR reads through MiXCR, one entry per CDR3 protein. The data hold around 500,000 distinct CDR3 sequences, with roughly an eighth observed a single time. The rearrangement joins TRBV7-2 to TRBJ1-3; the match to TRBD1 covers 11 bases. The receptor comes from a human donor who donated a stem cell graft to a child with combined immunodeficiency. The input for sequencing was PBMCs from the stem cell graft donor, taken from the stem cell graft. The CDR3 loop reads CASSPTDRGPGNTIYF. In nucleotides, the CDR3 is TGTGCCAGCAGCCCAACGGACAGGGGGCCTGGAAACACCATATATTTT.